What follows describes a single T cell receptor (beta chain). Its antigen is as yet unknown. This record comes from a study of T cell responses to AZD1222 COVID-19 vaccine. Notes on the study in general: Repertoire samples came only from after the peak T cell response.

Sequencing used immunoSEQ multiplex PCR; TCRdb keeps in-frame clones, though not all of them. The repertoire holds some 39,000 clones, 80% to 95% seen once, with 37% in the top ten. The ends were cut back, 1 base at V and 4 bases at J, with 13 bases in the middle. The CDR3 has 15 amino acids. Germline V gene sequence: CDR1 LGHDT, CDR2 YNNKEL (reference sequence). The sequence came from an adult who received the AZD1222 COVID-19 vaccine. The V and J genes are TRBV3-1 (or the pseudogene TRBV3-2) and TRBJ1-2; D gene uncertain. Material: peripheral blood, obtained 28 days after the second AZD1222 dose. As DNA, the CDR3 is TGTGCCAGCAGCCAAGTACGACGCGGAAGCTATGGCTACACCTTC. This codes for CASSQVRRGSYGYTF.